The 11 T cell receptor beta chains below come from one sample, sequenced in a study of post-analysis software for immune sequencing data. Study-wide results and limits: A few TRBV segments (TRBV5-6, TRBV5-1 and TRBV20-1 among them) occurred more frequently in patients than in controls.

Their cognate antigens are unknown. Unique-molecular-identifier-tagged TCR beta cDNA libraries were used. TCRdb re-called the PCR reads with MiXCR, one entry per CDR3 protein. The repertoire holds about 810,000 distinct CDR3 sequences, with roughly half as singletons. The specimen was blood. These receptor sequences come from a girl aged 5 to 17 with multiple sclerosis.

The CDR3 sequence: CASSLEGTNTGELFF. In DNA, the CDR3 is TGTGCCAGCAGTCTAGAGGGAACGAACACCGGGGAGCTGTTTTTT. The chain uses TRBV12-3 or TRBV12-4 and TRBJ2-2; perhaps TRBD2 as D (5 bases). The CDR3 is 15 residues long. Trimming took off 5 bases at V and 0 bases at J, with 10 bases between the two ends.

About this clonotype itself: A much larger clonotype is one base distant, so this may be a read error. The chain has TRBV7-9 and TRBJ2-1, with 7 bases matching TRBD2. This CDR3 region has 13 residues. The germline gives CDR1 SEHNR, CDR2 FQNEAQ (reference sequence). This CDR3 reads CASSSEGGNGQFF. In DNA, the CDR3 is TGTGCCAGCAGCTCGGAGGGAGGGAATGGGCAGTTCTTC.

This chain uses TRBV18 with TRBJ2-1, with TRBD2 matching 12 bases. This CDR3 has 15 residues. Germline lookup yields CDR1 KGHSH and CDR2 LQKENI. V lost 4 bases, J lost 9 bases, and 7 bases stayed unmatched. CDR3 nucleotides: TGTGCCAGCTCACAATCTAGCGGGGGGGCCCTTGAGCAGTTCTTC. This gives the protein CASSQSSGGALEQFF.

The rearrangement uses TRBV12-3 or TRBV12-4 and TRBJ1-5; D is uncertain. V lost 3 bases to trimming and J lost 12 bases, with 12 bases between them. The CDR3 contains 12 residues. This chain's CDR3 is CASSLRANSQHF. The CDR3 coding sequence is TGTGCCAGCAGTTTGCGAGCCAACAGCCAGCATTTT.

This clonotype was picked up a small number of times. The chain employs TRBV7-8 and TRBJ2-5; 9 bases are shared with TRBD1. Near its end, the DNA agrees better with TRBJ2-1, so the J call may be wrong. The germline V gene has CDR1 SGHVS and CDR2 FQNEAQ. The CDR3 has 15 amino acids. CDR3 protein: CASNPGTGYQETQFF. DNA for the CDR3: TGTGCCAGCAACCCCGGGACAGGGTACCAAGAGACCCAGTTCTTC.

The chain carries TRBV12-3 or TRBV12-4 and TRBJ2-1; 7 nucleotides line up with TRBD1. V lost 5 bases, J lost 8 bases, and 3 bases stayed unmatched. The CDR3 is made up of 12 amino acids. The CDR3 loop reads CASSRQGHEQFF. In nucleotides, the CDR3 is TGTGCCAGCAGTCGACAGGGTCATGAGCAGTTCTTC.

The V and J genes are TRBV5-5 and TRBJ1-5; unclear D gene. The germline gives CDR1 SGHKS, CDR2 YYEKEE (reference sequence). The CDR3 runs 17 residues. Trimming removed 0 bases from V and 2 bases from J, with 15 bases in between. CDR3 region: CASSLAVGTGGNQPQHF. As DNA, the CDR3 is TGTGCCAGCAGCTTGGCCGTTGGCACTGGCGGCAATCAGCCCCAGCATTTT.

CDR3 DNA: TGTGCCAGCAGCCACGACTCACCCTACGAGCAGTACTTC. Protein: CASSHDSPYEQYF. The V and J genes are TRBV14 and TRBJ2-7; no clear D. In germline, CDR1 is SGHDN, CDR2 FVKESK. V was cut by 3 bases and J by 2 bases, with 8 bases left in between. This CDR3 contains 13 residues.

V usage is TRBV20-1 and J usage is TRBJ2-7; 10 positions match TRBD2. The last part of the DNA fits TRBJ2-4 better; the J call may be wrong. Looked up from germline, CDR1 is DFQATT and CDR2 is SNEGSKA (reference sequence). The CDR3 runs 15 residues. The CDR3 coding sequence is TGCAGTGCTAGAGATCCAGCGGGAGGGCGAAACATTCAGTACTTC. This codes for CSARDPAGGRNIQYF.

The gene calls are TRBV27 and TRBJ2-7; TRBD1 is a possible D gene (6 bases). V lost 1 base and J 5 bases, leaving 15 bases between the germline ends. The CDR3 has 15 amino acids. Germline V CDR1 and CDR2: MNHEY, SMNVEV (reference sequence). The CDR3 region has the DNA TGTGCCAGCAGTTTATGGGCAGGGGTGTTCAACGAGCAGTACTTC. Translation: CASSLWAGVFNEQYF.

The chain uses TRBV10-3 and TRBJ2-7, with 7 bases aligning to TRBD2. Germline V lookup: CDR1 ENHRY, CDR2 SYGVKD. The CDR3 spans 14 residues. The V gene end was trimmed by 4 bases and the J gene end by 3 bases; junction bases not matched to a gene: 6. CDR3 protein: CAISGSSGNYEQYF. The CDR3 DNA is TGTGCCATCAGTGGATCTAGCGGAAACTACGAGCAGTACTTC.